This T cell receptor beta chain was recorded in a study of CD8+CD57+ T cells in acquired aplastic anemia. The overall study: Isolated CD4+ and CD8+ cells, once sorted, yielded DNA averaging around 2.9 ug. Healthy donors yielded some 9.9 million CD4+ cell reads on average. Findings of the study overall: No significant difference in CD8+ Simpson's diversity was found between patients and controls. Some 31 shared CD8+ CDR3s appeared highly expressed within patients' immunodominant clones.

Genomic DNA templated the TCR beta VDJ and CDR3 profiling. Each CDR3 protein gets one entry after TCRdb re-called the reads with MiXCR. The sample has some 410,000 distinct CDR3 sequences, 65% to 75% seen once. The CDR3 is 14 amino acids. Unmatched junction bases numbered 13, after V lost 10 bases and J lost 6 bases. Turning to this clonotype: Its antigen remains unidentified.

The chain links TRBV12-3 or TRBV12-4 to TRBJ2-5; 8 nucleotides align to TRBD2. The sequenced sample consisted of sorted CD4+, CD8+, or CD8+CD57+ T cells (not recorded which) from PBMCs. This receptor was identified in a human donor in good health, serving as a control. The CDR3 sequence: CATQERGTLKTQYF. The CDR3 coding sequence is TGTGCCACCCAAGAGCGGGGGACGTTAAAGACCCAGTACTTC.